The 14 T cell receptor beta chains reported below all come from one sample, sequenced in a study of molecular identifiers for immune sequencing clone quantification. MiXCR was run by TCRdb on the PCR reads, yielding one entry per CDR3 protein. The sample has under 350,000 distinct CDR3 sequences; about a quarter are singletons. Sequenced sample: naive CD8+ T cells from blood, with Jurkat cell RNA spiked in. The subset denotes: FACS-sorted CD8+CD4-CCR7+CD45RA+ naive T cells. The receptor set was obtained from a human donor in good health. Some libraries in this study had Jurkat cell RNA spiked in.

This clonotype has only a few counts. The V gene is TRBV6-5, the J gene TRBJ1-4; D remains ambiguous. CDR3 length equals 15 residues. V was trimmed by 5 bases and J by 4 bases, leaving 14 bases between them. Germline CDR1 MNHEY, CDR2 SVGAGI. The CDR3 DNA sequence: TGTGCCAGCAGTAAGATTCAGCACCTTAATGAAAAACTGTTTTTT. This encodes CASSKIQHLNEKLFF.

CDR3: CASSLSVGGHYEQYF. The CDR3 region has the DNA TGTGCCAGCAGTTTATCCGTGGGGGGGCACTACGAGCAGTACTTC. The genes are TRBV27 and TRBJ2-7; maybe TRBD2 (7 bases). The CDR3 sequence is 15 residues long. Germline lookup yields CDR1 MNHEY and CDR2 SMNVEV (reference sequence). Trimming removed 0 bases at V and 3 bases at J, with 12 bases between.

This clonotype was counted a few times. The chain couples TRBV7-6 to TRBJ2-2; 7 bases are a match to TRBD2. The CDR3 totals 15 residues. V was clipped by 0 bases and J by 7 bases; unmatched bases: 5. Germline lookup yields CDR1 SGHVS and CDR2 FNYEAQ. CDR3 in amino acids: CASSLAGGFGGELFF. Here the CDR3 DNA reads TGTGCCAGCAGCTTAGCGGGAGGGTTTGGCGGGGAGCTGTTTTTT.

On this clonotype itself: One base away lies a much larger clone, so this may be a sequencing read error. V gene TRBV9 combines with J gene TRBJ2-1; 12 positions match TRBD2. Germline values: CDR1 SGDLS, CDR2 YYNGEE. This CDR3 is 20 amino acids long. For the CDR3, the DNA is TGTGCCAGCAGCGTAGGTCGTCTAGCGGGGGGGCTAAGCTCCTGCAATGAGCAGTTCTTC. It specifies CASSVGRLAGGLSSCNEQFF.

V gene TRBV5-4 combines with J gene TRBJ1-2; perhaps TRBD1 as D (5 bases). V lost 4 bases and J 3 bases, leaving 10 bases between the germline ends. Germline CDR1 is SGHNT and CDR2 is YYREEE (reference sequence). The CDR3 contains 13 residues. The CDR3 bases are TGTGCCAGCAGCCCAGGGTACTACTATGGCTACACCTTC. Translating gives CASSPGYYYGYTF.

The rearrangement uses TRBV11-2 and TRBJ1-3, with D possibly being TRBD1 (5 bases). V was shortened by 5 bases and J by 1 base, with 15 bases between the two germline ends. Looked up from germline, CDR1 is SGHAT and CDR2 is FQNNGV. CDR3 length equals 16 residues. Here the CDR3 reads CASSTLTGGSGNTIYF. CDR3 DNA sequence: TGTGCCAGCAGCACCCTAACGGGGGGGTCTGGAAACACCATATATTTT.

As concerns this clonotype: A much bigger clone sits one base away, suggesting this may be a read error. The DNA of the CDR3 is TGTGCCAGCAGTTCTCTAGCGGGAATAGAGACCCAGTACTTC. Protein product: CASSSLAGIETQYF. The V and J genes are TRBV6-5 and TRBJ2-5; 9 bases match TRBD2. Per germline, CDR1 MNHEY and CDR2 SVGAGI. The V gene end was trimmed by 4 bases and the J gene end by 4 bases; junction bases not matched to a gene: 4. The CDR3 has 14 amino acids.

In this sample, this clonotype turned up many times. The V and J genes are TRBV6-5 and TRBJ2-1; D may be TRBD1 or TRBD2 (5 bases each). V shed 2 bases and J shed 10 bases, with 12 bases lying between them. CDR1 MNHEY and CDR2 SVGAGI come from the germline V gene. The length of the CDR3 is 13 residues. CDR3 region: CASSYGGTVEQFF. As DNA, the CDR3 is TGTGCCAGCAGTTACGGGGGAACGGTGGAGCAGTTCTTC.

Details on this clonotype: This may come from a read error, since a much larger clone is one base off. The CDR3: CTSSLGRQAYEQYF. In nucleotides, the CDR3 is TGTACCAGCAGCTTGGGTAGACAAGCCTACGAGCAGTACTTC. The chain joins TRBV5-3 to TRBJ2-7; D ambiguous. TRBV5-3 is marked as an open reading frame, function uncertain. The CDR3 has 14 amino acids.

For this clonotype: A much bigger clone sits one base away, suggesting this may be a read error. The chain employs TRBV7-9 and TRBJ2-4, with 11 positions matching TRBD1. The J call may be wrong; the DNA end is better matched by TRBJ2-1. Germline lookup yields CDR1 SEHNR and CDR2 FQNEAQ (reference sequence). The CDR3 consists of 16 residues. As DNA, the CDR3 is TGTGCCAGCAGCCCTGGACAGGGGGCTTTAACGGACATTCAGTTCTTC. Its translation: CASSPGQGALTDIQFF.

This clonotype was seen many times. The rearrangement links TRBV29-1 to TRBJ2-3; 11 positions agree with TRBD2. The V gene's germline CDR1 is SQVTM and CDR2 ANQGSEA. The CDR3 is 14 residues long. Unmatched junction bases numbered 3, after V lost 7 bases and J lost 0 bases. CDR3 DNA sequence: TGCAGCGCCCGACTAGCGGGGAGCACAGATACGCAGTATTTT. It codes for CSARLAGSTDTQYF.

This clonotype was seen a handful of times. The chain carries TRBV12-3 or TRBV12-4 and TRBJ2-5, with 9 nucleotides matching TRBD1. J was trimmed by 4 bases and V by 3 bases; bases with no gene match: 6. The CDR3 runs to 15 residues. The CDR3 spells CASSFDRQGGETQYF. The CDR3 DNA follows: TGTGCCAGCAGTTTCGACAGACAGGGGGGAGAGACCCAGTACTTC.

The rearrangement uses TRBV9 and TRBJ2-5, with D perhaps assigned TRBD1 or TRBD2 (5 bases each). V shed 0 bases and J shed 1 base, with 13 bases lying between them. This CDR3 spans 16 amino acids. Germline CDR1 reads SGDLS; CDR2 reads YYNGEE. The chain's CDR3 is CASSVEAGSSQETQYF. The CDR3 DNA is TGTGCCAGCAGCGTAGAGGCAGGGAGTAGCCAAGAGACCCAGTACTTC.

The V gene is TRBV19, the J gene TRBJ1-5; D gene uncertain. With 3 bases removed from V and 11 bases from J, the gap between germline ends came to 23 bases. Germline V CDR1 and CDR2: LNHDA, SQIVND (reference sequence). The CDR3 consists of 16 residues. CDR3 bases: TGTGCCAGTAGTATTTATGGTGAAGACGGAGGATCAGCCCAGCATTTT. This encodes CASSIYGEDGGSAQHF.